This T cell receptor beta chain was profiled in a study of cytomegalovirus exposure and HLA in healthy donors. Overall study: Researchers previously reported finding roughly 120 million unique TCR beta sequences from 170 million or so T cells. Notes on the study in general: TCR beta V- and J-gene trimming was later associated with a missense DCLRE1C variant. Confirmation in vitro established that a few CMV-associated chains were specific for CMV antigens.

A multiplex PCR was run with 60 Vbeta primers and 13 Jbeta primers. Original analysis: Roughly 10 million shared chains were among the about 80 million unique TCR beta chains that a later analysis counted. Repertoires were generated with immunoSEQ multiplex PCR, while TCRdb's copy carries only in-frame clones and drops some. V and J calls and clone size are copied from that table; D and trimming were computed from the DNA. The sample holds around 150,000 clones, 55% to 70% seen once. Worth noting for this clone: Its antigen remains unidentified.

There are 14 residues in the CDR3. V gave up 6 bases and J gave up 0 bases, with 6 bases separating them. Germline V CDR1 and CDR2: LNHDA, SQIVND (reference sequence). The chain recombines TRBV19 with TRBJ1-6; D is ambiguous. The sequenced sample consisted of PBMCs. This TCR derives from a woman under 40 in good health and CMV-seropositive. The DNA for the CDR3 is TGTGCCAGTAGCGATAGCTCCTATAATTCACCCCTCCACTTT. Amino acids: CASSDSSYNSPLHF.